These 6 T cell receptor beta chains were sequenced from one sample in a study. Each CDR3 protein is one row after TCRdb ran MiXCR on the RT-PCR reads. Of about 6,500 distinct CDR3 sequences listed, roughly nine tenths are singletons. Sequenced material: memory CD4+ T cells from blood. Receptor source: a female donor in good health, serving as a healthy control.

On this clonotype itself: For a library built for alpha chains, this beta chain is a stray read; little rests on its size. This chain joins TRBV15 and TRBJ1-1; D is possibly TRBD1 (6 bases). From germline, CDR1 is LNHNV and CDR2 YYDKDF (reference sequence). V gave up 1 base and J gave up 3 bases, with 12 bases separating them. This CDR3 has 15 residues. For the CDR3, the DNA is TGTGCCACCAGCAGAGGGGTTGAGGGGGACACTGAAGCTTTCTTT. It yields the protein CATSRGVEGDTEAFF.

Regarding this clonotype: This beta chain turned up in a library designed for alpha chains; as an off-target read, its abundance says little. The CDR3 nucleotides read TGTGCCAGCAGCTTGGGGCTAGCGGGAGGTGCCTACGAGCAGTACTTC. As protein: CASSLGLAGGAYEQYF. The chain links TRBV5-5 to TRBJ2-7, with 11 bases aligning to TRBD2. Germline CDR1 is SGHKS and CDR2 is YYEKEE (reference sequence). V shed 0 bases and J 2 bases; nucleotides not matched to a gene: 4. The CDR3 is 16 residues long.

Turning to this clonotype: This beta chain turned up in a library designed for alpha chains; as an off-target read, its abundance says little. V and J are TRBV5-5 and TRBJ2-7; no reliable D call. This CDR3 is 13 amino acids long. Germline CDR1 and CDR2: SGHKS and YYEKEE (reference sequence). Trimming took 0 bases from V and 3 from J, leaving 7 bases between them. The CDR3 DNA reads TGTGCCAGCAGCTTGGGGCCGTTCTACGAGCAGTACTTC. Translation: CASSLGPFYEQYF.

Concerning this clonotype: Because the library targeted alpha chains, this beta chain is an off-target read whose size means little. The rearrangement links TRBV5-1 to TRBJ2-7; no reliable D call. The CDR3 covers 14 residues. The germline V gene has CDR1 SGHRS and CDR2 YFSETQ. The V end lost 0 bases, the J end lost 2 bases, and 9 bases lay between the germline ends. CDR3 sequence: CASSLVGQTYEQYF. In DNA form, the CDR3 reads TGCGCCAGCAGCTTGGTTGGGCAGACCTACGAGCAGTACTTC.

To note about this clonotype: Little can be read into the size of this beta chain, an off-target read in a library designed for alpha chains. The chain has TRBV12-3 or TRBV12-4 and TRBJ2-1; D is possibly TRBD1 or TRBD2 (5 bases each). With 8 bases removed from V and 1 base from J, the gap between germline ends came to 9 bases. This CDR3 spans 13 amino acids. CDR3 residues: CASRWGSYNEQFF. The DNA for the CDR3 is TGTGCCAGCCGGTGGGGGTCCTACAATGAGCAGTTCTTC.

On this clonotype: Being off target in a library aimed at alpha chains, this beta chain has a size of little meaning. The CDR3 here is CASRDPTGANSPLHF. In DNA, the CDR3 is TGTGCCAGCAGGGACCCGACAGGGGCTAATTCACCCCTCCACTTT. V is TRBV28 and J is TRBJ1-6; TRBD1 aligns across 8 bases. The CDR3 totals 15 residues. J gave up 6 bases and V 6 bases, and 7 bases lay outside the gene matches. Germline lookup yields CDR1 MDHEN and CDR2 SYDVKM.